This T cell receptor (beta chain) appears in the sequencing data of a study of beta chain features in type 1 diabetes. Trimming at V came to 4 bases and at J to 2 bases, leaving 10 bases not matched to a gene. Germline loops: CDR1 SGHNT, CDR2 YYREEE (reference sequence). CDR3 size: 16 residues. Every isolated RNA sample was fully reverse transcribed, so sequencing captured expressed TCRB transcripts. The assay was immunoSEQ multiplex PCR, and TCRdb's table has in-frame clones only and misses some. The sample holds 250,000 to 350,000 clones, approximately 14% seen once. The receptor comes from a man aged 25 to 40 in good health. The material sequenced was central memory CD4+ T cells from blood. The chain employs TRBV5-4 and TRBJ2-3; 7 positions agree with TRBD2. CDR3 nucleotides: TGTGCCAGCAGCCCCGCTGGGCTAGCGGACACAGATACGCAGTATTTT. Protein product: CASSPAGLADTDTQYF.